The 32 T cell receptor beta chains below were found in one sample sequenced in a study of chemoradiotherapy in HPV16-positive cancers. Produced via immunoSEQ multiplex PCR; TCRdb's table is partial and in-frame only. In the table there are about 29,000 clones, around 93% of which are singletons. The sequenced sample was blood, obtained from a patient who underwent chemoradiotherapy. These TCRs come from a human donor with HPV-associated anogenital cancer.

The chain has TRBV5-4 and TRBJ2-7; TRBD1 matches 8 bases. Germline values: CDR1 SGHNT, CDR2 YYREEE (reference sequence). CDR3 length: 16 residues. The ends lost 0 bases at V and 5 bases at J; junction bases unmatched: 10. The CDR3 bases are TGTGCCAGCAGCTTGGGGGCCGGCAGGGGGCACGACGAGCAGTACTTC. This codes for CASSLGAGRGHDEQYF. Complete variable domain (other parts from reference TRBV5-4 and TRBJ2-7): ETGVTQSPTHLIKTRGQQVTLRCSSQSGHNTVSWYQQALGQGPQFIFQYYREEENGRGNFPPRFSGLQFPNYSSELNVNALELDDSALYLCASSLGAGRGHDEQYFGPGTRLTVT.

This clone was counted a single time. The chain combines TRBV5-4 with TRBJ2-1; 12 positions match TRBD2. In germline, CDR1 is SGHNT, CDR2 YYREEE (reference sequence). V shed 4 bases, J shed 5 bases, and the junction held 4 bases outside the gene matches. This CDR3 has 15 amino acids. The CDR3 spells CASSGLAGSDNEQFF. The DNA for the CDR3 is TGTGCCAGCAGCGGACTAGCGGGATCGGACAATGAGCAGTTCTTC. Full variable domain (missing parts from reference TRBV5-4 and TRBJ2-1): ETGVTQSPTHLIKTRGQQVTLRCSSQSGHNTVSWYQQALGQGPQFIFQYYREEENGRGNFPPRFSGLQFPNYSSELNVNALELDDSALYLCASSGLAGSDNEQFFGPGTRLTVL.

The chain is built from TRBV18 and TRBJ1-5; D is possibly TRBD1 (6 bases). The CDR3 runs 14 residues. Trimming stripped 4 bases from V and 2 bases from J, with 9 bases between. Per the germline V gene, CDR1 is KGHSH and CDR2 is LQKENI. The CDR3 sequence is CASSLQGGNQPQHF. The CDR3 DNA reads TGTGCCAGCTCACTACAGGGTGGCAATCAGCCCCAGCATTTT. The full variable domain, its missing parts supplied by reference TRBV18 and TRBJ1-5, is NAGVMQNPRHLVRRRGQEARLRCSPMKGHSHVYWYRQLPEEGLKFMVYLQKENIIDESGMPKERFSAEFPKEGPSILRIQQVVRGDSAAYFCASSLQGGNQPQHFGDGTRLSIL.

This clone was seen a few times. V is TRBV7-8 and J is TRBJ1-5; D perhaps matches TRBD1 (5 bases). Germline-derived CDR1 and CDR2 are SGHVS and FQNEAQ. The CDR3 consists of 14 residues. V lost 4 bases and J lost 5, with 12 bases in between. The CDR3 protein is CASSSGGGYQPQHF. The CDR3 DNA follows: TGTGCCAGCAGCTCGGGGGGAGGGTATCAGCCCCAGCATTTT.

The J gene is TRBJ1-5, the V gene TRBV4-2, with D hard to call. The V end lost 2 bases, the J end lost 0 bases, and 5 bases lay between the germline ends. The CDR3 spans 14 residues. Germline assignment: CDR1 LGHNA and CDR2 YNFKEQ. The CDR3 DNA is TGTGCCAGCAGCCAAATCCTTAGCAATCAGCCCCAGCATTTT. This encodes CASSQILSNQPQHF.

The chain recombines TRBV29-1 with TRBJ1-2, with D tentatively TRBD1 (5 bases). The CDR3 sequence is 13 residues long. Trimming shortened V by 5 bases and J by 0 bases, and 10 bases separated the two germline ends. From germline, CDR1 is SQVTM and CDR2 ANQGSEA. CDR3 sequence (DNA): TGCAGCGTTCTGGCAGGGACTAACTATGGCTACACCTTC. Protein: CSVLAGTNYGYTF.

The V gene is TRBV30, the J gene TRBJ1-1; no definite D call. The CDR3 length is 11 residues. With 1 base removed from V and 5 bases from J, the gap between germline ends came to 5 bases. Looked up from germline, CDR1 is GTSNPN and CDR2 is SVGIG (reference sequence). The CDR3 sequence: CAWSGDTEAFF. The CDR3, as DNA: TGTGCCTGGAGTGGGGATACTGAAGCTTTCTTT.

This clone was detected only once. This chain connects TRBV9 to TRBJ1-2; the D is unclear. The V end was cut by 0 bases, the J end by 6 bases, with 12 bases between. The germline V gene encodes CDR1 SGDLS and CDR2 YYNGEE. The CDR3 consists of 14 residues. The CDR3 protein is CASSVGQVVDGYTF. CDR3 sequence (DNA): TGTGCCAGCAGCGTAGGGCAGGTAGTAGATGGCTACACCTTC.

The chain couples TRBV5-4 to TRBJ2-3; 10 nucleotides align to TRBD1. CDR1 and CDR2 from the germline V gene are SGHNT and YYREEE (reference sequence). The CDR3 loop spans 12 amino acids. Trimming took 9 bases from V and 4 from J; bases not matched to a gene: 2. CDR3 sequence reads: CANGQGADTQYF. CDR3 in DNA: TGTGCCAACGGACAGGGGGCAGATACGCAGTATTTT.

The genes are TRBV29-1 and TRBJ1-5; no reliable D call. Germline V gene data show CDR1 as SQVTM and CDR2 as ANQGSEA. The ends were cut back, 5 bases at V and 1 base at J, with 6 bases in the middle. The CDR3 is made up of 12 amino acids. Here the CDR3 reads CSVKTSNQPQHF. The CDR3 region has the DNA TGCAGCGTTAAGACCAGCAATCAGCCCCAGCATTTT.

This clone was found once. The rearrangement uses TRBV29-1 and TRBJ1-3, with D maybe TRBD1 (6 bases). The CDR3 has 12 residues. Germline V gives CDR1 SQVTM, CDR2 ANQGSEA. V was trimmed by 6 bases and J by 0 bases, leaving 6 bases between them. CDR3 protein: CSVGASGNTIYF. In nucleotides, the CDR3 is TGCAGCGTGGGGGCCTCTGGAAACACCATATATTTT.

The chain uses TRBV19 and TRBJ1-2; 7 bases fit TRBD1. J was trimmed by 10 bases and V by 3 bases; bases with no gene match: 8. The CDR3 runs to 13 residues. Looked up from germline, CDR1 is LNHDA and CDR2 is SQIVND (reference sequence). The CDR3 DNA reads TGTGCCAGTAGTATGGGCACAGGGGAAGCCTACACCTTC. Translation gives CASSMGTGEAYTF.

V is TRBV19 and J is TRBJ2-1, with 11 bases that match TRBD2. J lost 2 bases, V lost 8 bases, and 5 bases had no gene match. From germline, CDR1 is LNHDA and CDR2 SQIVND (reference sequence). The CDR3 is 15 amino acids. CDR3 bases: TGTGCCAGTGCGACTAGCGGGAATACCTACAATGAGCAGTTCTTC. This codes for CASATSGNTYNEQFF.

The chain recombines TRBV7-2 with TRBJ2-6; D might be TRBD1 or TRBD2, each matching 5 bases. This CDR3 spans 15 amino acids. V dropped 1 base and J dropped 2 bases, with 6 bases sitting between them. Germline V gives CDR1 SGHTA, CDR2 FQGNSA. The CDR3 loop reads CASSLGGAGANVLTF. CDR3 in DNA: TGTGCCAGCAGCTTAGGAGGGGCTGGGGCCAACGTCCTGACTTTC.

This chain connects TRBV27 to TRBJ2-7, with D possibly matching TRBD2 (6 bases). The CDR3 covers 14 residues. The germline V gene encodes CDR1 MNHEY and CDR2 SMNVEV (reference sequence). Trimming shortened V by 3 bases and J by 7 bases, and 16 bases separated the two germline ends. In nucleotides, the CDR3 is TGTGCCAGCAGTTTTCGGGGGTGGGTAGGAGAGCAGTACTTC. Its protein product is CASSFRGWVGEQYF.

This clone turned up a few times. J is TRBJ2-1 and V is TRBV27; TRBD1 matches at 11 bases. V gave up 6 bases and J gave up 2 bases; unmatched junction bases: 3. Germline assignment: CDR1 MNHEY and CDR2 SMNVEV (reference sequence). The CDR3 covers 15 residues. Here the CDR3 DNA reads TGTGCCAGCAGACCGGGACAGGGGGCCTACAATGAGCAGTTCTTC. Amino acids: CASRPGQGAYNEQFF.

This chain connects TRBV5-1 to TRBJ1-2; TRBD1 matches 8 bases. V lost 4 bases and J lost 6; bases outside the gene matches: 14. The CDR3 spans 16 residues. Germline CDR1 reads SGHRS; CDR2 reads YFSETQ. The CDR3 nucleotides are TGCGCCAGCAGCCCGGGACGGACAGGGTTATTGGATGGCTACACCTTC. Protein product: CASSPGRTGLLDGYTF.

This chain joins TRBV9 and TRBJ2-2; D unresolved. The CDR3 runs to 14 residues. Germline CDR1 and CDR2: SGDLS and YYNGEE. Trimming cost V 2 bases and J 6 bases, with 11 bases left between them. The CDR3, as DNA: TGTGCCAGCAGCGTTTCGGCGGTCCCCGGGGAGCTGTTTTTT. Translating it yields CASSVSAVPGELFF.

This chain joins TRBV18 and TRBJ2-7; TRBD2 is a possible D gene (5 bases). CDR3 length: 15 amino acids. Trimming pared 1 base from V and 0 bases from J, leaving 10 bases between. The germline V gene encodes CDR1 KGHSH and CDR2 LQKENI. CDR3 sequence reads: CASSPQREHSYEQYF. As DNA, the CDR3 is TGTGCCAGCTCACCACAGAGGGAGCACTCCTACGAGCAGTACTTC.

The count of this clone is one. The chain joins TRBV6-1 to TRBJ1-5, with TRBD1 as a possible D gene (6 bases). The CDR3 is 15 amino acids. The germline V gene encodes CDR1 MNHNS and CDR2 SASEGT. The V end was cut by 2 bases, the J end by 4 bases, with 12 bases between. The CDR3 loop is CASSEIGTTNQPQHF. CDR3 DNA sequence: TGTGCCAGCAGTGAAATCGGGACAACAAATCAGCCCCAGCATTTT.

This chain joins TRBV15 and TRBJ1-2, with TRBD1 identical over 12 bases. Germline V CDR1 and CDR2: LNHNV, YYDKDF (reference sequence). The CDR3 totals 16 residues. Trimming at V came to 3 bases and at J to 3 bases, leaving 5 bases not matched to a gene. The CDR3 coding sequence is TGTGCCACCAGCAGGCCAGGGACAGGGGGCGACTATGGCTACACCTTC. Translating it yields CATSRPGTGGDYGYTF.

The rearrangement links TRBV30 to TRBJ1-1; unclear D gene. The ends were cut back, 0 bases at V and 1 base at J, with 12 bases in the middle. The CDR3 runs 15 residues. Germline V CDR1 and CDR2: GTSNPN, SVGIG (reference sequence). The CDR3 DNA sequence: TGTGCCTGGAGTGTACGCCTTATTAGGAACACTGAAGCTTTCTTT. Its translation: CAWSVRLIRNTEAFF.

The count of this clone is one. The chain couples TRBV30 to TRBJ2-1; no firm D call. The CDR3 has 15 residues. The V and J ends lost 0 bases and 4 bases respectively, with 13 bases between them. Germline assignment: CDR1 GTSNPN and CDR2 SVGIG (reference sequence). The DNA of the CDR3 is TGTGCCTGGAGTGTACTGGCAGCCCGTTACAATGAGCAGTTCTTC. It codes for CAWSVLAARYNEQFF.

The chain is built from TRBV15 and TRBJ2-5; D gene uncertain. CDR3 length equals 13 residues. Germline CDR1 LNHNV, CDR2 YYDKDF (reference sequence). V was clipped by 3 bases and J by 2 bases, with 7 bases between them. CDR3 sequence: CATSRGLQETQYF. CDR3 DNA: TGTGCCACCAGCAGGGGCCTACAAGAGACCCAGTACTTC. The variable domain in full, with the rest retrieved from reference TRBV15 and TRBJ2-5, is DAMVIQNPRYQVTQFGKPVTLSCSQTLNHNVMYWYQQKSSQAPKLLFHYYDKDFNNEADTPDNFQSRRPNTSFCFLDIRSPGLGDTAMYLCATSRGLQETQYFGPGTRLLVL.

In this sample, this clone is medium-sized (0.01 to 0.1%). The chain recombines TRBV19 with TRBJ2-2; D not certain. The germline V gene has CDR1 LNHDA and CDR2 SQIVND (reference sequence). The V end was cut by 3 bases, the J end by 1 base, with 6 bases between. CDR3 length equals 14 residues. The CDR3 spells CASSMGWNTGELFF. The CDR3 nucleotides are TGTGCCAGTAGTATGGGCTGGAACACCGGGGAGCTGTTTTTT. The variable domain in full, with the rest retrieved from reference TRBV19 and TRBJ2-2, is DGGITQSPKYLFRKEGQNVTLSCEQNLNHDAMYWYRQDPGQGLRLIYYSQIVNDFQKGDIAEGYSVSREKKESFPLTVTSAQKNPTAFYLCASSMGWNTGELFFGEGSRLTVL.

The rearrangement links TRBV5-8 to TRBJ2-3, with D perhaps TRBD2 (5 bases). Per germline, CDR1 SGHTS and CDR2 YDEGEE. CDR3 length: 14 residues. Trimming stripped 0 bases from V and 3 bases from J, with 8 bases between. Written as DNA, the CDR3 is TGTGCCAGCAGCTTGGAACTAGGAACAGATACGCAGTATTTT. This sequence encodes CASSLELGTDTQYF.

The chain carries TRBV7-2 and TRBJ2-1; 7 nucleotides line up with TRBD2. Germline loops: CDR1 SGHTA, CDR2 FQGNSA. CDR3 size: 14 residues. After removal of 5 bases from V and 9 bases from J, the junction contained 10 bases not matched to a gene. CDR3 in DNA: TGTGCCAGCAGCGACGACTGGGGGGGGAGTGAGCAGTTCTTC. Translated: CASSDDWGGSEQFF.

J is TRBJ2-5 and V is TRBV15, with D perhaps matching TRBD1 (5 bases). The length of the CDR3 is 15 residues. The V gene lost 0 bases and the J gene lost 3 bases, with 11 bases spanning the gap. The germline V gene has CDR1 LNHNV and CDR2 YYDKDF (reference sequence). The CDR3 DNA reads as TGTGCCACCAGCAGAGATAGGGGCAGGGAAGAGACCCAGTACTTC. It translates to CATSRDRGREETQYF.

The chain links TRBV7-9 to TRBJ1-6; TRBD1 is a possible D gene (6 bases). V lost 0 bases and J 7 bases, leaving 13 bases between the germline ends. CDR3 length equals 16 residues. Germline CDR1 SEHNR, CDR2 FQNEAQ (reference sequence). The CDR3 DNA sequence: TGTGCCAGCAGCTTAGCTTATCAGGGGATGAATTCACCCCTCCACTTT. This translates into CASSLAYQGMNSPLHF. The entire variable domain, with the rest obtained from reference TRBV7-9 and TRBJ1-6, is as follows: DTGVSQNPRHKITKRGQNVTFRCDPISEHNRLYWYRQTLGQGPEFLTYFQNEAQLEKSRLLSDRFSAERPKGSFSTLEIQRTEQGDSAMYLCASSLAYQGMNSPLHFGNGTRLTVT.

The chain couples TRBV5-1 to TRBJ2-2; D call uncertain. Trimming left V 4 bases short and J 0 bases short, with 10 bases between. The CDR3 has 15 amino acids. CDR1 and CDR2 from the germline V gene are SGHRS and YFSETQ. The CDR3 loop reads CASSPGPPNTGELFF. The CDR3 region has the DNA TGCGCCAGCAGCCCCGGACCCCCGAACACCGGGGAGCTGTTTTTT.

This clone occurred once. The chain is built from TRBV13 and TRBJ1-1, with a possible D match to TRBD1 (5 bases). Germline-derived CDR1 and CDR2 are PRHDT and FYEKMQ (reference sequence). The V and J ends lost 3 bases and 2 bases respectively, with 16 bases between them. This CDR3 has 16 residues. In DNA, the CDR3 is TGTGCCAGCAGCTTCACCCAAGGGACGGCTAACACTGAAGCTTTCTTT. Its translation is CASSFTQGTANTEAFF.

The rearrangement links TRBV9 to TRBJ2-1, with D possibly TRBD2 on 7 matching bases. The CDR3 sequence is 17 residues long. Germline V CDR1 and CDR2: SGDLS, YYNGEE. With 0 bases removed from V and 3 bases from J, the gap between germline ends came to 16 bases. The CDR3 DNA follows: TGTGCCAGCAGCGTAGCTCTGGGGGGGGGCCGCTACAATGAGCAGTTCTTC. Its translation: CASSVALGGGRYNEQFF.